One sample yielded the 32 T cell receptor beta chains listed below, sequenced in a study of blood T cell repertoires in COVID-19. Here immunoSEQ multiplex PCR was the method, and the copy in TCRdb shows in-frame clones only, minus some. The repertoire holds roughly 70,000 clones, with roughly nine tenths as singletons. The sequencing sample was made of peripheral blood. These TCRs come from a man aged 45 to 65 with COVID-19, enrolled during active disease.

V and J are TRBV6-5 and TRBJ1-1; unclear D gene. The CDR3 consists of 14 residues. Trimming pared 2 bases from V and 5 bases from J, leaving 12 bases between. Germline V gene data show CDR1 as MNHEY and CDR2 as SVGAGI. CDR3 DNA sequence: TGTGCCAGCAGTTACGCGGGTAAATTTACTGAAGCTTTCTTT. It yields the protein CASSYAGKFTEAFF.

This clone was picked up a small number of times. A junction end diverges from the germline sequence, so it may reflect a read error. V gene TRBV3-1 (or the pseudogene TRBV3-2) combines with J gene TRBJ1-5; 8 bases map to TRBD1. The CDR3 spans 11 residues. Per the germline V gene, CDR1 is LGHDT and CDR2 is YNNKEL (reference sequence). CDR3 loop: CASSLSDRVIF. CDR3 DNA: TGTGCCAGCAGCCTCTCGGACAGGGTTATTTTT.

The chain combines TRBV4-1 with TRBJ2-1; 10 nucleotides match TRBD2. Germline CDR1 and CDR2: MGHRA and YSYEKL. The CDR3 loop spans 18 amino acids. The J segment lost 0 bases and the V segment lost 0 bases, leaving 5 bases of the junction unmatched. The CDR3 DNA reads TGCGCCAGCAGCCAAGATGAACTAGCGGGGAGCTCCTACAATGAGCAGTTCTTC. Protein: CASSQDELAGSSYNEQFF.

J is TRBJ1-4 and V is TRBV7-8, with 7 bases fitting TRBD1. V gave up 4 bases and J gave up 7 bases; unmatched junction bases: 12. The germline gives CDR1 SGHVS, CDR2 FQNEAQ. The CDR3 sequence is 16 residues long. In DNA form, the CDR3 reads TGTGCCAGCAGCTCTACTAGGACAGGTGGGGCTGAAAAACTGTTTTTT. Amino acid sequence: CASSSTRTGGAEKLFF.

The V call is TRBV19, the J call TRBJ1-2; D is undetermined. The CDR3 spans 14 residues. Germline V gene lookup returns CDR1 LNHDA and CDR2 SQIVND (reference sequence). Trimming took 8 bases from V and 0 from J, leaving 13 bases between them. CDR3 in amino acids: CASRGSRANYGYTF. The DNA of the CDR3 is TGTGCCAGTCGGGGTTCCCGAGCTAACTATGGCTACACCTTC.

The chain has TRBV7-9 and TRBJ2-1; the match to TRBD2 covers 7 bases. This CDR3 has 15 amino acids. V trimming: 4 bases; J trimming: 3 bases; junction bases outside the gene matches: 6. CDR1 is SEHNR, CDR2 FQNEAQ, per germline (reference sequence). The CDR3 nucleotides read TGTGCCAGCAGCTCGGGCGGGAGTGGCTACAATGAGCAGTTCTTC. Amino acids: CASSSGGSGYNEQFF.

The chain carries TRBV27 and TRBJ1-2, with D hard to call. This CDR3 is built from 14 residues. Germline V CDR1 and CDR2: MNHEY, SMNVEV (reference sequence). Trimming cost V 3 bases and J 4 bases, with 12 bases left between them. The CDR3 region is CASSLNGPTYGYTF. CDR3 in DNA: TGTGCCAGCAGTTTGAATGGGCCCACCTATGGCTACACCTTC.

The rearrangement links TRBV5-4 to TRBJ2-1, with 13 bases aligning to TRBD2. CDR1 is SGHNT, CDR2 YYREEE, per germline (reference sequence). V was clipped by 4 bases and J by 9 bases; unmatched bases: 7. This CDR3 comprises 15 residues. The CDR3 region has the DNA TGTGCCAGCAGCCCAAGGACTAGCGGGAGCGGTGAGCAGTTCTTC. Its translation is CASSPRTSGSGEQFF.

The V and J genes are TRBV2 and TRBJ2-4; TRBD1 aligns across 9 bases. The germline V gene has CDR1 SNHLY and CDR2 FYNNEI. The CDR3 length is 15 residues. With 11 bases clipped from V and 6 bases from J, the junction kept 14 bases outside the gene matches. This chain's CDR3 is CAWSSGQGVLNIQYF. CDR3 bases: TGTGCCTGGTCTTCGGGACAGGGAGTCCTAAACATTCAGTACTTC.

The V gene is TRBV19, the J gene TRBJ1-1; D is unclear. Germline CDR1 and CDR2: LNHDA and SQIVND (reference sequence). There are 13 residues in the CDR3. V was cut by 6 bases and J by 6 bases, with 14 bases left in between. The CDR3: CASRSGWRAEAFF. CDR3 DNA sequence: TGTGCCAGTAGAAGTGGGTGGAGGGCTGAAGCTTTCTTT.

The table lists this clone with a few counts. The genes are TRBV7-9 and TRBJ1-6, with 7 bases fitting TRBD1. The CDR3 consists of 18 residues. CDR1 SEHNR and CDR2 FQNEAQ come from the germline V gene (reference sequence). Unmatched junction bases numbered 10, after V lost 5 bases and J lost 0 bases. This chain's CDR3 is CASSPVTGASSYNSPLHF. The CDR3 coding sequence is TGTGCCAGCAGCCCCGTCACAGGGGCGAGCTCCTATAATTCACCCCTCCACTTT. The whole variable domain, remainder taken from reference TRBV7-9 and TRBJ1-6, is DTGVSQNPRHKITKRGQNVTFRCDPISEHNRLYWYRQTLGQGPEFLTYFQNEAQLEKSRLLSDRFSAERPKGSFSTLEIQRTEQGDSAMYLCASSPVTGASSYNSPLHFGNGTRLTVT.

The rearrangement links TRBV9 to TRBJ1-1; D may be TRBD1 (6 bases). Germline CDR1 SGDLS, CDR2 YYNGEE. Trimming stripped 4 bases from V and 1 base from J, with 14 bases between. CDR3 length: 15 amino acids. CDR3 protein: CASSKSGTPNTEAFF. The CDR3 bases are TGTGCCAGCAGCAAATCCGGGACACCGAACACTGAAGCTTTCTTT.

The J gene is TRBJ2-7, the V gene TRBV10-3; 8 bases line up with TRBD2. The CDR3 is 15 amino acids. From germline, CDR1 is ENHRY and CDR2 SYGVKD. The V gene end was trimmed by 3 bases and the J gene end by 2 bases; junction bases not matched to a gene: 6. The CDR3 spells CAISDAGGQTYEQYF. In nucleotides, the CDR3 is TGTGCCATCAGTGACGCGGGGGGCCAAACCTACGAGCAGTACTTC.

The chain has TRBV4-1 and TRBJ1-5, with 8 positions matching TRBD1. This CDR3 is 15 amino acids long. With 1 base clipped from V and 6 bases from J, the junction kept 5 bases outside the gene matches. Germline values: CDR1 MGHRA, CDR2 YSYEKL. CDR3 nucleotide sequence: TGCGCCAGCAGCCAAGCAGGGGGCCTCAGTCAGCCCCAGCATTTT. Residues: CASSQAGGLSQPQHF.

CDR3 coding DNA: TGTGCCAGCAGCCAAGCCCCGGGGGGCGGGGGCAGCAATCAGCCCCAGCATTTT. It specifies CASSQAPGGGGSNQPQHF. The chain has TRBV3-1 (or the pseudogene TRBV3-2) and TRBJ1-5; possible D gene TRBD1, 6 bases. The CDR3 extends over 18 amino acids. Between the trimmed V and J ends, which lost 1 base and 1 base, there was a span of 17 bases. From germline, CDR1 is LGHDT and CDR2 YNNKEL (reference sequence).

In nucleotides, the CDR3 is TGTGCCAGCAGCCCGTGGGCGGGAGCGGGGGATACGCAGTATTTT. Protein sequence: CASSPWAGAGDTQYF. The V gene is TRBV6-5, the J gene TRBJ2-3; 7 nucleotides agree with TRBD2. Germline CDR1 and CDR2: MNHEY and SVGAGI. J lost 6 bases, V lost 6 bases, and 12 bases had no gene match. The CDR3 spans 15 residues.

The chain uses TRBV7-2 and TRBJ2-6; tentative D call: TRBD2 (6 bases). V lost 5 bases to trimming and J lost 2 bases, with 13 bases between them. The CDR3 contains 16 residues. Germline-derived CDR1 and CDR2 are SGHTA and FQGNSA. The CDR3 region has the DNA TGTGCCAGCAGCCCCCCGGGACTCACTGGGGCCAACGTCCTGACTTTC. Translating it yields CASSPPGLTGANVLTF.

This chain links TRBV28 with TRBJ1-2, with D tentatively TRBD1 (6 bases). This CDR3 contains 15 residues. The V gene's germline CDR1 is MDHEN and CDR2 SYDVKM. V was pared by 6 bases and J by 4 bases, with 18 bases between. The DNA of the CDR3 is TGTGCCAGCAGAACCTCGGGGGGCGGCGTCTATGGCTACACCTTC. The encoded protein is CASRTSGGGVYGYTF.

The rearrangement links TRBV11-2 to TRBJ2-3; unclear D gene. The CDR3 totals 14 residues. Trimming shortened V by 5 bases and J by 0 bases, and 9 bases separated the two germline ends. Germline V gene sequence: CDR1 SGHAT, CDR2 FQNNGV. The CDR3 spells CASSQSVSTDTQYF. The CDR3 nucleotides are TGTGCCAGCAGCCAGTCCGTAAGCACAGATACGCAGTATTTT. The variable domain in full, completed from reference TRBV11-2 and TRBJ2-3, reads EAGVAQSPRYKIIEKRQSVAFWCNPISGHATLYWYQQILGQGPKLLIQFQNNGVVDDSQLPKDRFSAERLKGVDSTLKIQPAKLEDSAVYLCASSQSVSTDTQYFGPGTRLTVL.

The CDR3 DNA follows: TGCGCCAGCAGCCTGGGGCAGGGTAGCATAGCTAGAGCCTACGAGCAGTACTTC. Translation gives CASSLGQGSIARAYEQYF. The chain recombines TRBV5-1 with TRBJ2-7, with D tentatively TRBD1 (5 bases). The CDR3 is 18 amino acids. Trimming pared 4 bases from V and 2 bases from J, leaving 25 bases between. Germline values: CDR1 SGHRS, CDR2 YFSETQ. Supplemented by reference TRBV5-1 and TRBJ2-7, the full variable domain reads KAGVTQTPRYLIKTRGQQVTLSCSPISGHRSVSWYQQTPGQGLQFLFEYFSETQRNKGNFPGRFSGRQFSNSRSEMNVSTLELGDSALYLCASSLGQGSIARAYEQYFGPGTRLTVT.

The chain joins TRBV20-1 to TRBJ1-6; the match to TRBD1 covers 9 bases. This CDR3 region has 13 residues. Per germline, CDR1 DFQATT and CDR2 SNEGSKA (reference sequence). V lost 3 bases, J lost 10 bases, and 4 bases stayed unmatched. The CDR3 spells CSASGTGRSPLHF. The CDR3 region has the DNA TGCAGTGCTAGTGGGACAGGGCGATCACCCCTCCACTTT.

The chain combines TRBV11-2 with TRBJ1-3; D is possibly TRBD1 (6 bases). Germline CDR1 and CDR2: SGHAT and FQNNGV. V gave up 5 bases and J gave up 3 bases, with 11 bases separating them. This CDR3 is 14 amino acids long. CDR3 nucleotide sequence: TGTGCCAGCAGCCCCACAGGGTTTGGAAACACCATATATTTT. It is translated as CASSPTGFGNTIYF.

The CDR3 is CASSVLSGPNTGELFF. Written as DNA, the CDR3 is TGTGCCAGCAGCGTTCTTAGCGGGCCCAACACCGGGGAGCTGTTTTTT. The chain has TRBV9 and TRBJ2-2, with 7 positions matching TRBD2. The ends lost 2 bases at V and 2 bases at J; junction bases unmatched: 6. This CDR3 has 16 amino acids. Germline assignment: CDR1 SGDLS and CDR2 YYNGEE.

The chain is built from TRBV30 and TRBJ1-1, with TRBD1 as a possible D gene (5 bases). Trimming left V 0 bases short and J 0 bases short, with 8 bases between. The germline V gene encodes CDR1 GTSNPN and CDR2 SVGIG (reference sequence). There are 14 residues in the CDR3. The CDR3, as DNA: TGTGCCTGGAGTGTAGCAGGGCTGAACACTGAAGCTTTCTTT. It codes for CAWSVAGLNTEAFF.

The rearrangement links TRBV20-1 to TRBJ1-4; TRBD1 matches at 11 bases. Germline V gene data show CDR1 as DFQATT and CDR2 as SNEGSKA (reference sequence). The CDR3 has 16 residues. V lost 3 bases and J lost 6; bases outside the gene matches: 9. The CDR3 DNA reads as TGCAGTGCTAGTGGACAGGGGGCGCGTGGTGATGAAAAACTGTTTTTT. Translation gives CSASGQGARGDEKLFF.

This sequence joins TRBV24-1 and TRBJ2-1, with TRBD2 matching over 8 bases. Germline V CDR1 and CDR2: KGHDR, SFDVKD. This CDR3 contains 15 residues. V lost 3 bases to trimming and J lost 4 bases; unmatched junction nucleotides: 4. The CDR3 region is CATSDPSGPYNEQFF. As DNA, the CDR3 is TGTGCCACCAGTGATCCTAGCGGGCCTTACAATGAGCAGTTCTTC.

The chain combines TRBV10-3 with TRBJ1-2; 8 bases map to TRBD1. CDR3 size: 15 residues. J was trimmed by 4 bases and V by 7 bases; bases with no gene match: 11. CDR1 is ENHRY and CDR2 is SYGVKD in the germline V gene. The CDR3 DNA sequence: TGTGCCATCACCGGACTACAGGGGGACGGCTATGGCTACACCTTC. Amino acid sequence: CAITGLQGDGYGYTF.

The chain uses TRBV7-9 and TRBJ2-1; TRBD2 matches at 10 bases. V lost 1 base and J lost 7; bases outside the gene matches: 4. Germline CDR1 and CDR2: SEHNR and FQNEAQ (reference sequence). The CDR3 has 15 residues. CDR3 nucleotides: TGTGCCAGCAGCTTAGGGCTAGCGGGAGTGAATGAGCAGTTCTTC. Amino acids: CASSLGLAGVNEQFF.

The chain recombines TRBV7-3 with TRBJ1-1; D ambiguous. Deletions cut 5 bases from V and 4 bases from J, with 17 bases between. Germline assignment: CDR1 SGHTA and CDR2 FQGTGA. The CDR3 consists of 15 residues. CDR3 sequence reads: CASSLEGGPSTEAFF. The DNA of the CDR3 is TGTGCCAGCAGCCTCGAGGGCGGGCCGAGCACTGAAGCTTTCTTT.

In DNA form, the CDR3 reads TGTGCCAGCAGCCCAGGGGCCGGGAAGGTCTACAATGAGCAGTTCTTC. Amino acid sequence: CASSPGAGKVYNEQFF. The genes are TRBV7-3 and TRBJ2-1, with D maybe TRBD1 (6 bases). The CDR3 has 16 amino acids. Per germline, CDR1 SGHTA and CDR2 FQGTGA. V was pared by 5 bases and J by 3 bases, with 17 bases between. Supplemented by reference TRBV7-3 and TRBJ2-1, the full variable domain reads GAGVSQTPSNKVTEKGKYVELRCDPISGHTALYWYRQSLGQGPEFLIYFQGTGAADDSGLPNDRFFAVRPEGSVSTLKIQRTERGDSAVYLCASSPGAGKVYNEQFFGPGTRLTVL.

This chain links TRBV9 with TRBJ2-1; D unclear. CDR3 size: 16 residues. From germline, CDR1 is SGDLS and CDR2 YYNGEE. V was shortened by 0 bases and J by 3 bases, with 13 bases between the two germline ends. The CDR3 sequence: CASSVEGRPYYNEQFF. In DNA form, the CDR3 reads TGTGCCAGCAGCGTAGAAGGCAGGCCCTACTACAATGAGCAGTTCTTC.

The V and J genes are TRBV19 and TRBJ2-1; the D gene is possibly TRBD2 (5 bases). Trimming cost V 1 base and J 11 bases, with 9 bases left between them. Germline V gene data show CDR1 as LNHDA and CDR2 as SQIVND (reference sequence). This CDR3 is 12 amino acids long. The DNA of the CDR3 is TGTGCCAGTAGTATAGGACTAACCCAGCAGTTCTTC. This translates into CASSIGLTQQFF.